Shown below are 20 T cell receptor beta chains from a single sample sequenced in a study of T cells in Graves' hyperthyroidism and ophthalmopathy. TCR beta CDR3 regions were amplified from RNA transcripts. During a first-round RT-PCR of the TCR CDR3, the HTBI primer set was used. Each CDR3 protein gets one entry after TCRdb re-called the multiplex PCR reads with MiXCR. This sample has hundreds of thousands of distinct CDR3 sequences, with approximately 14% found just once. The specimen sequenced was blood. The receptors here all came from a woman between 18 and 30 years old with Graves' hyperthyroidism.

The chain carries TRBV7-2 and TRBJ2-4, with no clear D. The CDR3 spans 15 residues. V gave up 0 bases and J gave up 7 bases, with 13 bases separating them. Germline assignment: CDR1 SGHTA and CDR2 FQGNSA. The CDR3: CASSLATVSGNIQYF. The CDR3 region has the DNA TGTGCCAGCAGCTTAGCGACCGTTTCAGGCAACATTCAGTACTTC. The complete variable domain, with remaining parts taken from reference TRBV7-2 and TRBJ2-4, reads GAGVSQSPSNKVTEKGKDVELRCDPISGHTALYWYRQSLGQGLEFLIYFQGNSAPDKSGLPSDRFSAERTGGSVSTLTIQRTQQEDSAVYLCASSLATVSGNIQYFGAGTRLSVL.

This chain uses TRBV20-1 with TRBJ2-5, with D perhaps assigned TRBD1 or TRBD2 (6 bases each). The ends were cut back, 3 bases at V and 4 bases at J, with 18 bases in the middle. This CDR3 has 15 amino acids. Germline CDR1 and CDR2: DFQATT and SNEGSKA (reference sequence). The chain's CDR3 is CSASEAGWGAETQYF. The CDR3, as DNA: TGCAGTGCTAGTGAGGCAGGGTGGGGGGCAGAGACCCAGTACTTC.

This clonotype was counted only a few times. The chain links TRBV28 to TRBJ2-2; the D gene is possibly TRBD2 (6 bases). The CDR3 totals 16 residues. V was clipped by 3 bases and J by 6 bases, with 17 bases between them. Germline loops: CDR1 MDHEN, CDR2 SYDVKM. In nucleotides, the CDR3 is TGTGCCAGCAGTTTCCCGGGACTCGGAATGGCCGGGGAGCTGTTTTTT. The encoded protein is CASSFPGLGMAGELFF.

This clonotype was counted at least ten times. J is TRBJ1-1 and V is TRBV12-3 or TRBV12-4, with D tentatively TRBD1 (5 bases). V shed 1 base and J shed 4 bases, with 13 bases lying between them. The CDR3 has 15 residues. In nucleotides, the CDR3 is TGTGCCAGCAGTTTAGTGGCTTCGGGGGGCACTGAAGCTTTCTTT. As protein: CASSLVASGGTEAFF.

This clonotype was counted ten times or more. The rearrangement joins TRBV2 to TRBJ2-5; D is perhaps TRBD1 (6 bases). CDR3 length: 15 residues. V lost 11 bases and J 4 bases, leaving 23 bases between the germline ends. Germline V gene lookup returns CDR1 SNHLY and CDR2 FYNNEI. CDR3 sequence reads: CAGRKQGTPGETQYF. The CDR3 DNA sequence: TGTGCCGGTCGAAAACAGGGAACCCCGGGAGAGACCCAGTACTTC.

This clonotype was observed many times. V is TRBV18 and J is TRBJ1-1; the D gene is possibly TRBD1 (5 bases). CDR3 size: 13 residues. Germline V gene lookup returns CDR1 KGHSH and CDR2 LQKENI. V lost 8 bases and J lost 5, with 15 bases in between. The CDR3 sequence is CASAGGIGTEAFF. The DNA for the CDR3 is TGTGCCAGCGCCGGGGGGATCGGTACTGAAGCTTTCTTT.

This clonotype was observed many times. This chain connects TRBV7-8 to TRBJ2-4; D gene uncertain. The germline V gene has CDR1 SGHVS and CDR2 FQNEAQ. The CDR3 is made up of 16 amino acids. V lost 3 bases to trimming and J lost 0 bases, with 12 bases between them. DNA of the CDR3: TGTGCCAGCAGCTTGTTCGAGCAGCTAGCCAAAAACATTCAGTACTTC. Its protein product is CASSLFEQLAKNIQYF. The full variable domain, its missing parts supplied by reference TRBV7-8 and TRBJ2-4, is GAGVSQSPRYKVAKRGQDVALRCDPISGHVSLFWYQQALGQGPEFLTYFQNEAQLDKSGLPSDRFFAERPEGSVSTLKIQRTQQEDSAVYLCASSLFEQLAKNIQYFGAGTRLSVL.

V gene TRBV4-3 combines with J gene TRBJ2-2; D is uncertain. The CDR3 consists of 15 residues. Trimming shortened V by 1 base and J by 6 bases, and 12 bases separated the two germline ends. Germline V gene lookup returns CDR1 LGHNA and CDR2 YSLEER. The CDR3 sequence is CASSQAAAHSGELFF. The CDR3 region has the DNA TGCGCCAGCAGCCAAGCGGCCGCTCACTCCGGGGAGCTGTTTTTT.

The chain joins TRBV9 to TRBJ2-3; D gene unclear. Germline CDR1 is SGDLS and CDR2 is YYNGEE. Trimming pared 0 bases from V and 4 bases from J, leaving 9 bases between. The CDR3 is 14 residues long. The CDR3 sequence: CASSVGLAADTQYF. The CDR3 DNA is TGTGCCAGCAGCGTAGGCTTAGCAGCAGATACGCAGTATTTT.

This clonotype was seen at least ten times. The chain recombines TRBV7-3 with TRBJ2-2, with 10 positions matching TRBD2. The junction had 5 bases not matched to a gene; V was cut back by 5 bases and J by 5 bases. The germline V gene has CDR1 SGHTA and CDR2 FQGTGA. The CDR3 sequence is 15 residues long. The CDR3 coding sequence is TGTGCCAGCAGCAAGGTAGCGGGAGGAACCGGGGAGCTGTTTTTT. Protein sequence: CASSKVAGGTGELFF.

In its sample, this clonotype was seen many times. V gene TRBV7-9 combines with J gene TRBJ2-1; 8 bases match TRBD2. The CDR3 runs 16 residues. The germline gives CDR1 SEHNR, CDR2 FQNEAQ (reference sequence). With V trimmed by 7 bases and J by 1 base, 9 bases remained unmatched. The CDR3 is CASKPAGGRSYNEQFF. The CDR3 DNA reads as TGTGCCAGCAAGCCTGCTGGCGGGAGGTCCTACAATGAGCAGTTCTTC.

This clonotype has a count of ten or more. V is TRBV12-3 or TRBV12-4 and J is TRBJ2-7; 7 bases agree with TRBD1. The CDR3 has 17 amino acids. V dropped 6 bases and J dropped 4; count of bases not matched to a gene: 18. CDR3 nucleotides: TGTGCCAGCAGCCGAACCGTAGGGGGCTGGGGATCTTACGAGCAGTACTTC. Translation: CASSRTVGGWGSYEQYF.

This clonotype was seen many times. V is TRBV27 and J is TRBJ2-1; 10 bases agree with TRBD2. Germline CDR1 is MNHEY and CDR2 is SMNVEV (reference sequence). The CDR3 is made up of 16 amino acids. Losses at the gene ends were 5 bases for V and 6 bases for J; bases not matched to a gene: 10. CDR3 DNA sequence: TGTGCCAGCAGTCCGTACGGGACTAGCGTCACCAATGAGCAGTTCTTC. Amino acid sequence: CASSPYGTSVTNEQFF.

This clonotype was recorded at least ten times. The chain employs TRBV27 and TRBJ2-6, with 10 bases identical to TRBD1. This CDR3 has 19 amino acids. J lost 4 bases, V lost 6 bases, and 15 bases had no gene match. Germline V gene data show CDR1 as MNHEY and CDR2 as SMNVEV (reference sequence). The DNA of the CDR3 is TGTGCCAGCAGAATCCAATCCGACAGGGGGCTCGGAGGGGCCAACGTCCTGACTTTC. Its protein product is CASRIQSDRGLGGANVLTF.

This clonotype was counted many times. This rearrangement joins TRBV20-1 to TRBJ2-3; D gene unclear. There are 16 residues in the CDR3. Trimming pared 3 bases from V and 0 bases from J, leaving 16 bases between. Germline loops: CDR1 DFQATT, CDR2 SNEGSKA (reference sequence). CDR3: CSARAPGLTSTDTQYF. Written as DNA, the CDR3 is TGCAGTGCTAGGGCTCCAGGTTTGACTAGCACAGATACGCAGTATTTT.

This clonotype was observed a handful of times. CDR3 region: CASSLVAGEMNEQFF. The CDR3, as DNA: TGTGCCAGCAGCTTGGTAGCGGGAGAAATGAATGAGCAGTTCTTC. The chain has TRBV5-6 and TRBJ2-1; 9 bases agree with TRBD2. V was pared by 0 bases and J by 7 bases, with 5 bases of the junction left unmatched. This CDR3 has 15 amino acids. CDR1 SGHDT and CDR2 YYEEEE come from the germline V gene.

This clonotype was found many times. The chain recombines TRBV12-3 or TRBV12-4 with TRBJ1-5; D ambiguous. The CDR3 consists of 16 residues. Trimming stripped 1 base from V and 5 bases from J, with 15 bases between. The CDR3 sequence: CASSLDAGKADQPQHF. Here the CDR3 DNA reads TGTGCCAGCAGTTTAGATGCAGGAAAAGCTGATCAGCCCCAGCATTTT.

This clonotype has more than one count but fewer than ten. A clone one base away is much larger, so this may be a read error. The chain links TRBV20-1 to TRBJ1-1, with D perhaps TRBD1 (5 bases). The CDR3 loop spans 15 amino acids. Per the germline V gene, CDR1 is DFQATT and CDR2 is SNEGSKA (reference sequence). The V gene lost 1 base and the J gene lost 3 bases, with 15 bases spanning the gap. The CDR3 DNA reads TGCAGTGCTAGAGCGAGCCGGGGCCAGGACACTGAAGCTTTCTTT. Translation gives CSARASRGQDTEAFF.

The table lists this clonotype with many counts. The gene calls are TRBV5-5 and TRBJ1-5; D not resolved. V lost 1 base and J lost 0, with 11 bases in between. The CDR3 is made up of 16 amino acids. Germline CDR1 is SGHKS and CDR2 is YYEKEE (reference sequence). The CDR3 spells CASSLWAGDSNQPQHF. CDR3 coding DNA: TGTGCCAGCAGCTTGTGGGCAGGCGATAGCAATCAGCCCCAGCATTTT.

This clonotype was detected only a few times. V is TRBV12-3 or TRBV12-4 and J is TRBJ2-5; the D gene is possibly TRBD2 (6 bases). The CDR3 covers 13 residues. Trimming stripped 3 bases from V and 5 bases from J, with 10 bases between. CDR3 DNA sequence: TGTGCCAGCAGTTTTACTAGCCTGGAGACCCAGTACTTC. Amino acids: CASSFTSLETQYF.